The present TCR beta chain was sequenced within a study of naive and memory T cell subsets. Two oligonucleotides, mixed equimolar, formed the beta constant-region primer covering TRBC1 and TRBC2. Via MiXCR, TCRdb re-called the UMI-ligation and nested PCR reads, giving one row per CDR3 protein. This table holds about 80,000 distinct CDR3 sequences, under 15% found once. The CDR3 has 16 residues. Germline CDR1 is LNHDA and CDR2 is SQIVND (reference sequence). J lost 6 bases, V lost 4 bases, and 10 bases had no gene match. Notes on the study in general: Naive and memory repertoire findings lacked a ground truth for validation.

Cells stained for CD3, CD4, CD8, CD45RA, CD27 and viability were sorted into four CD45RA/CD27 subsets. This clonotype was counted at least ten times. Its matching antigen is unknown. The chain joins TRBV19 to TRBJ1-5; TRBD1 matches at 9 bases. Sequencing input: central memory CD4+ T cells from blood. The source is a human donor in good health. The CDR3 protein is CASSTLPGQGGQPQHF. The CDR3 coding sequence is TGTGCCAGTAGTACGCTCCCGGGACAGGGCGGTCAGCCCCAGCATTTT.